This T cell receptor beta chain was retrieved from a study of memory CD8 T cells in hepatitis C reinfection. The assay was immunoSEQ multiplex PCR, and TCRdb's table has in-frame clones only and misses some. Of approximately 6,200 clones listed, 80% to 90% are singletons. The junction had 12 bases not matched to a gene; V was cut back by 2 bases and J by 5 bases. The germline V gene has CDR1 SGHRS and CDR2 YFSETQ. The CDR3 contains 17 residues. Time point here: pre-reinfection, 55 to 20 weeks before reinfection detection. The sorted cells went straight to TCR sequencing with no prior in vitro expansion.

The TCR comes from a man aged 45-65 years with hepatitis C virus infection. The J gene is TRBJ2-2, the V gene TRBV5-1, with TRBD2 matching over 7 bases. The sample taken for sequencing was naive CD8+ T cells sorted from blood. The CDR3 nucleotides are TGCGCCAGCAGCTTACACGCCGCGGGTAGCGGGACCGGGGAGCTGTTTTTT. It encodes CASSLHAAGSGTGELFF.